This T cell receptor beta chain was sequenced in a study of T cells in Graves' hyperthyroidism and ophthalmopathy. Amplified TCR beta CDR3 regions derived from RNA transcripts. The HTBI primer set served for first-round RT-PCR of the TCR CDR3. TCRdb independently ran MiXCR on the multiplex PCR reads; one entry per CDR3 protein. The sample consists of 250,000 to 400,000 distinct CDR3 sequences, roughly an eighth of them appearing once. The V end was cut by 2 bases, the J end by 8 bases, with 10 bases between. CDR1 is SGHVS, CDR2 FQNEAQ, per germline. The CDR3 contains 13 residues. The source is a woman aged 40 to 50 with Graves' ophthalmopathy. J is TRBJ1-3 and V is TRBV7-8; D is ambiguous. What was sequenced was blood. CDR3 nucleotide sequence: TGTGCCAGCAGCTTACTGGGCCGAGACACCATATATTTT. This codes for CASSLLGRDTIYF.